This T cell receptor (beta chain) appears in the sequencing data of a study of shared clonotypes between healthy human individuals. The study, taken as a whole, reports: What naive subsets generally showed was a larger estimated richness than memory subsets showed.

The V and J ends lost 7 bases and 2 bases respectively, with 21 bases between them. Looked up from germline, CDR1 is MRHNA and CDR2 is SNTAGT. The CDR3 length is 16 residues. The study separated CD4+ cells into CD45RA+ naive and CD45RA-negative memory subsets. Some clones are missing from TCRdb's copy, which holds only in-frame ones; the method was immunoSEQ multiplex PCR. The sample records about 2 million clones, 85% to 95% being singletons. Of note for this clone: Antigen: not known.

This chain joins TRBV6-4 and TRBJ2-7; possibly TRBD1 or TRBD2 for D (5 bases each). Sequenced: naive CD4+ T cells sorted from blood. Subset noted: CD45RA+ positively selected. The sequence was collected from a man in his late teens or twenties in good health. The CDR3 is CASNRPENPGPYEQYF. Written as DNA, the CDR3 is TGTGCCAGCAACAGGCCCGAAAATCCGGGACCCTACGAGCAGTACTTC.